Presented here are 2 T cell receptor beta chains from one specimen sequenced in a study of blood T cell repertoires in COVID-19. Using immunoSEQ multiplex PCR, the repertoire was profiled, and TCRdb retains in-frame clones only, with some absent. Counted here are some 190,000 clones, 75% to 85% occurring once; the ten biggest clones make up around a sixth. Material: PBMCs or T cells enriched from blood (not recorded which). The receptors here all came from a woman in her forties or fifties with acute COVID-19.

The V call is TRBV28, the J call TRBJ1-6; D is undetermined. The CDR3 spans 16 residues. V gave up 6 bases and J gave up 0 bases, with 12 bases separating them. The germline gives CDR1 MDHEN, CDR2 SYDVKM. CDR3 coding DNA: TGTGCCAGCAGGGGCTGGCAACGCTCCTATAATTCACCCCTCCACTTT. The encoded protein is CASRGWQRSYNSPLHF.

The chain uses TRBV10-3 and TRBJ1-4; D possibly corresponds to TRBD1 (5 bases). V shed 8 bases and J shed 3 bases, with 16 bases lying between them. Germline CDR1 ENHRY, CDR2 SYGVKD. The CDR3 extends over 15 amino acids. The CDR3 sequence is CAIGAAGQPNEKLFF. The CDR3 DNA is TGTGCCATCGGGGCGGCAGGTCAGCCTAATGAAAAACTGTTTTTT.